This T cell receptor beta chain was sequenced for a study of cytomegalovirus exposure and HLA in healthy donors. The CDR3 covers 14 residues. V lost 4 bases to trimming and J lost 6 bases; unmatched junction nucleotides: 6. Germline loops: CDR1 SGHNT, CDR2 YYREEE (reference sequence). In the PCR, 60 Vbeta and 13 Jbeta primers were used. Profiling relied on immunoSEQ multiplex PCR, and the TCRdb table lists in-frame clones only, not all of them. The sample yields roughly 160,000 clones, 65% to 80% seen once. Notes on this clone: Its antigen remains unidentified.

The donors, nominally healthy at sampling, likely had unrecorded immune exposures. Whole-study results and caveats: According to a later analysis, most TCR beta chains associated with CMV appeared HLA-restricted. At a 0.05 false discovery rate, a later analysis found some 17,000 TCR beta sequences to be associated with HLA alleles.

The specimen was PBMCs. The source is a man in his forties or fifties in good health and CMV-seronegative. This chain uses TRBV5-4 with TRBJ2-1, with 8 bases matching TRBD1. CDR3 coding DNA: TGTGCCAGCAGCCCCCGGACAGGGTTCAATGAGCAGTTCTTC. It yields the protein CASSPRTGFNEQFF.